The following is a TCR beta chain sequence with its context. Its antigen target is currently unknown. One base away there is no much larger clone; base qualities are not given. In the prospective study, participants were about 18 to 100 years old, resided in about two dozen geographic areas of the United States, and were enrolled through a virtual design. Cohort assignment in the prospective study relied on participant-reported clinical history from a screening survey and a study questionnaire. Recovered participants in ImmuneRACE Cohort 3 were defined by two consecutive negative NP/OP PCR tests, clearance by a healthcare professional, or resolution of symptoms. In the prospective study, whole blood, serum and a nasopharyngeal or oropharyngeal swab were collected from each participant by mobile phlebotomists. Over a roughly two-month period, participants in the prospective study had the option of providing additional blood draws and questionnaires. Before DNA extraction, blood samples from the prospective study were shipped at room temperature or frozen.

The immunoSEQ Assay, a bias-controlled multiplex PCR, was used to amplify TCRbeta CDR3 regions from genomic DNA. The study's processing was this. Nucleated cell counts per sample were estimated from amplification of reference gene primers within the assay. To quantify the absolute abundance of each unique TCRbeta CDR3 rearrangement, sequence reads were collapsed and filtered. Productive Simpson clonality was computed per sample as the square root of Simpson's diversity index over productive rearrangements. TCRdb retrieved this table from immuneACCESS and kept in-frame rearrangements only. Not all clones are present; in checked studies, unresolved V genes account for under half, and no reason is known for the remainder. The DNA gave D and trimming, while V, J and clone size come from that table. The sample profile shows roughly 330,000 clones; 70% to 90% of them were found once. Approximately 5% of the sample comes from the top ten.

This record belongs to a study of blood T cell repertoires in COVID-19 (TCRdb year 2020). Context from the whole study: Samples covering the acute and convalescent phases of COVID-19 were provided by collaborators in the United States, Italy and Spain. The material from the prospective study consisted of cDNA or gDNA derived from T cells, B-cell-depleted T cells, or PBMCs. The dataset comprised deeply sampled blood TCRbeta repertoires from subjects exposed to, actively infected with, or recovered from COVID-19. The samples were drawn from the first 160 participants of the ongoing ImmuneRACE study and from over a thousand subjects provided by 6 global collaborators. HLA class I and class II types, where available, came from metadata supplied by the sample provider rather than from assay-based typing. The sample metadata nearly always contained a de-identified subject ID, COVID-19 status, age in years and sex. The repertoires were released in a freely available public database intended as a resource for research on the immune response to SARS-CoV-2. What the research found in general, with its limitations: The amount of clinical and demographic metadata varied by source and participant and was provided uncurated.

Including the terminal cysteine and phenylalanine, the CDR3 comprises 13 residues. The entry retains the CDR3 DNA only, 39 bases that are in frame from base 1. The V end loses 0 bases and the J end loses 8 bases, and a stretch of 13 bases separates them. CDR1 and CDR2 (SQVTM, ANQGSEA) derive from the germline V gene. The sequencing sample was made of PBMCs or T cells enriched from blood (not recorded which). The chain was built from TRBV29-1 and TRBJ1-2; TRBD1 is a weak D gene call, 5 bases matching. The TCR sequence derives from a woman aged 30 to 39 who had recovered from COVID-19. The DNA sequence reads TGCAGCGTTGAAGACTCAGGGTGGGTAGGCTACACCTTC. This codes for CSVEDSGWVGYTF. Where the CDR3 stops, the reference TRBV29-1 and TRBJ1-2 genes take over; the full variable domain is SAVISQKPSRDICQRGTSLTIQCQVDSQVTMMFWYRQQPGQSLTLIATANQGSEATYESGFVIDKFPISRPNLTFSTLTVSNMSPEDSSIYLCSVEDSGWVGYTFGSGTRLTVV.